This T cell receptor beta chain is drawn from a study of Graves' ophthalmopathy and Graves' hyperthyroidism. RNA transcripts were the template, and TCR beta CDR3 regions were amplified from them. First-round RT-PCR used HTBI primers; second-round multiplex PCR followed. TCRdb re-derived calls from the multiplex PCR reads in MiXCR, one entry per CDR3 protein. This sample yields approximately 380,000 distinct CDR3 sequences, of which over 20% are seen a single time; around 3.2% belongs to the top ten. The CDR3 consists of 12 residues. CDR1 SEHNR and CDR2 FQNEAQ come from the germline V gene (reference sequence). As concerns this clonotype: With a much larger clone just one base away, this may be a read error.

This sequence joins TRBV7-9 and TRBJ1-1; D not certain. The sample comprised peripheral blood. The clonotype was recovered from a woman between 18 and 30 years old with stable Graves' hyperthyroidism. DNA for the CDR3: TGTGCCAGCAGTCTCCAAGACACTGAAGCTTGCTTT. It translates to CASSLQDTEACF.